The clone carrying this T cell receptor beta chain was picked up a small number of times. Antigen: not known. Expressed TCRB transcripts got sequenced, as all isolated RNA was reverse transcribed. Using immunoSEQ multiplex PCR, the repertoire was profiled, and TCRdb retains in-frame clones only, with some absent. The repertoire holds under 400,000 clones, with 11% to 15% as singletons. This specimen belongs to a study of beta chain features in type 1 diabetes. Trimming left V 2 bases short and J 2 bases short, with 4 bases between. Per germline, CDR1 SGHTA and CDR2 FQGTGA. The CDR3 loop spans 14 amino acids. Study-level results: When Type 1 diabetes patients were examined, their TCRB CDR3s proved moderately but significantly shorter in all four CD4+ subsets.

This clonotype originated in a young man in good health. This chain joins TRBV7-3 and TRBJ2-6; D is uncertain. Specimen: central memory CD4+ T cells from blood. The chain's CDR3 is CASSLSPGANVLTF. CDR3 bases: TGTGCCAGCAGCTTATCTCCTGGGGCCAACGTCCTGACTTTC.